This is a list of T cell receptor beta chains from one sample in a study of tumor-infiltrating lymphocytes in primary liver carcinoma. TCRdb itself ran the multiplex PCR reads through MiXCR, one entry per CDR3 protein. The sample contains about 200,000 distinct CDR3 sequences, 65% of which appear only once. Sequenced: peripheral blood. Source of these receptors: a woman in her sixties with primary liver carcinoma and hepatitis B virus infection. The CDR3 runs from the conserved cysteine through the conserved F or W. A D gene is named only where the DNA matches it firmly. Clone size appears in some rows only: once, few, many, or a class for an expanded clone.

CARSSFGQAREAGANVLTF,TGTGCCAGGAGCTCCTTCGGACAGGCCCGTGAGGCTGGGGCCAACGTCCTGACTTTC,-,TRBV6-6,TRBD1,TRBJ2-6
CASPGHRLYGYTF,TGTGCCAGTCCGGGACACCGACTCTATGGCTACACCTTC,few,TRBV28,-,TRBJ1-2
CASSLGGRENEQYF,TGTGCCAGCAGCTTAGGCGGGCGGGAGAACGAGCAGTACTTC,-,TRBV11-3,TRBD2,TRBJ2-7
CASSPRDRTINQPQHF,TGTGCCAGCAGTCCTCGGGACAGGACGATCAATCAGCCCCAGCATTTT,-,TRBV6-5,TRBD1,TRBJ1-5
CASRPRTSTDTQYF,TGTGCCAGCAGACCCAGGACTAGCACAGATACGCAGTACTTT,once,TRBV11-2,TRBD2,TRBJ2-3
CASMFDRANYGYTF,TGTGCCAGCATGTTTGACAGGGCGAACTATGGCTACACCTTC,-,TRBV21-1,-,TRBJ1-2
CASSLGDTNQETQYF,TGCGCCAGCAGCTTGGGGGACACAAACCAAGAGACCCAGTACTTC,-,TRBV5-1,-,TRBJ2-5
CTSSLETPPETQYF,TGTACCAGCAGTTTAGAGACCCCTCCGGAGACCCAGTACTTC,-,TRBV12-3/TRBV12-4,-,TRBJ2-5
CASSQGQGVGDEQFF,TGTGCCAGCAGCCAGGGACAGGGGGTAGGGGATGAGCAGTTCTTC,many,TRBV5-4,TRBD1,TRBJ2-1
CASRYIRESYEQYF,TGTGCCAGCAGATATATCAGGGAGTCCTACGAGCAGTACTTC,-,TRBV6-5,-,TRBJ2-7
CASNAPSGTDTGELFF,TGTGCCAGCAACGCCCCGAGCGGGACAGACACCGGGGAGCTGTTTTTT,few,TRBV7-9,-,TRBJ2-2
CASSLEGCPYEQYF,TGTGCCAGCAGCTTAGAAGGTTGCCCCTACGAGCAGTACTTC,-,TRBV11-2,-,TRBJ2-7
CASSAPNSGSHNGQFF,TGTGCCAGCAGTGCCCCCAATAGCGGGAGTCACAATGGGCAGTTCTTC,-,TRBV28,TRBD2,TRBJ2-1
CASSLVWSHEQYF,TGCGCCAGCAGCTTAGTATGGTCCCACGAGCAGTACTTC,-,TRBV11-3,-,TRBJ2-7
CASRVWGGRRGRDELFF,TGCGCCAGCAGAGTCTGGGGGGGCAGAAGAGGTAGGGATGAGCTGTTCTTC,-,TRBV6-2/TRBV6-3,-,TRBJ2-1
CASRGLYNVQFF,TGTGCCAGCCGGGGGCTCTACAATGTGCAGTTCTTC,-,TRBV7-9,-,TRBJ2-1
CASSQDGTGGQETQYF,TGTGCCAGCAGCCAAGACGGGACAGGGGGCCAAGAGACCCAGTACTTC,few,TRBV4-2,TRBD1,TRBJ2-5
CAWTLGDCNEQFF,TGTGCCTGGACCCTCGGGGACTGCAATGAGCAGTTCTTC,-,TRBV30,-,TRBJ2-1
CSARGTAAPLNTEAFF,TGTAGTGCCCGGGGGACAGCCGCCCCCTTGAACACTGAAGCTTTCTTT,-,TRBV20-1,TRBD1,TRBJ1-1
CTSSSEGTDGTNVLTF,TGTACCAGCAGCTCTGAAGGGACGGATGGGACCAACGTCCTGACTTTC,-,TRBV11-3,-,TRBJ2-6
CARRRAPGELFF,TGTGCCAGGAGAAGGGCTCCCGGGGAGCTGTTTTTT,-,TRBV12-3/TRBV12-4,-,TRBJ2-2
CAGTLLGEYNEQFF,TGTGCCGGCACCCTTTTAGGGGAATACAATGAGCAGTTCTTC,once,TRBV28,-,TRBJ2-1
CASLAGAMVGEQYF,TGTGCCAGTTTAGCGGGAGCGATGGTTGGCGAGCAGTACTTC,many,TRBV6-1,TRBD2,TRBJ2-7
CASSYDLGDTTTEAFF,TGTGCCAGCAGTTACGATTTGGGAGACACGACGACTGAAGCTTTCTTT,few,TRBV6-5,-,TRBJ1-1
CASSLGGQSYEQYF,TGTGCCAGCAGCTTAGGGGGGCAGTCCTACGAGCAGTACTTC,many,TRBV7-9,-,TRBJ2-7
CASRLGLGSNQPQHF,TGTGCCAGCAGACTGGGACTCGGTAGCAATCAGCCCCAGCATTTT,-,TRBV28,-,TRBJ1-5
CSVIPRGSRGAKTDTQYF,TGCAGCGTCATCCCCCGGGGATCCAGGGGGGCTAAAACAGATACGCAGTATTTT,-,TRBV29-1,-,TRBJ2-3
CASSYGLQGLAGGPGDTQYF,TGTGCCAGCAGTTACGGCCTGCAGGGACTAGCGGGAGGGCCGGGAGATACGCAGTATTTT,-,TRBV6-6,TRBD2,TRBJ2-3
CASSLGLTNLAGVNEQFF,TGCGCCAGCAGCTTGGGACTCACCAATTTAGCGGGAGTCAATGAGCAGTTCTTC,-,TRBV5-1,TRBD2,TRBJ2-1
CASSLAVSNYGYTF,TGTGCCAGTAGCTTAGCAGTCAGTAACTATGGCTACACCTTC,-,TRBV11-2,-,TRBJ1-2
CASKVRENTGELFF,TGTGCCAGCAAAGTGCGGGAGAACACCGGGGAGCTGTTTTTT,-,TRBV6-5,-,TRBJ2-2
CAGSRSPGSGEKLFF,TGTGCCGGCAGCCGCAGCCCGGGTAGTGGGGAAAAACTGTTTTTT,-,TRBV7-6,-,TRBJ1-4
CSVLREGTGELFF,TGCAGTGTTCTCAGGGAGGGCACCGGGGAGCTGTTTTTT,-,TRBV29-1,TRBD2,TRBJ2-2
CASIQDLSNPPQHF,TGTGCCAGCATACAGGACCTTAGCAATCCGCCCCAGCATTTT,-,TRBV6-1,-,TRBJ1-5
CAIRTSGSPYNEQFF,TGTGCCATCAGGACTAGCGGGAGCCCCTACAATGAGCAGTTCTTC,-,TRBV10-3,TRBD2,TRBJ2-1
CAGNVDSRGYTF,TGTGCCGGCAACGTGGACAGTCGTGGCTACACCTTC,-,TRBV7-9,-,TRBJ1-2
CAISGTGQNEQYF,TGTGCCATCAGTGGGACAGGCCAAAACGAGCAGTACTTC,-,TRBV10-3,TRBD1,TRBJ2-7
CANSFSDQESQYF,TGTGCCAACAGCTTCTCGGACCAGGAGTCCCAGTACTTC,-,TRBV11-2,-,TRBJ2-5
CARSDPWDEQYF,TGTGCCAGAAGCGATCCTTGGGACGAGCAGTACTTC,-,TRBV7-8,-,TRBJ2-7
CAISFSSLHNEQFF,TGCGCCATCAGCTTCTCAAGTCTTCACAATGAGCAGTTCTTC,-,TRBV11-2,-,TRBJ2-1
CARRGVAGGRLNEQFF,TGTGCCAGGAGGGGTGTAGCGGGAGGACGGCTCAATGAACAGTTCTTC,-,TRBV6-2/TRBV6-3,TRBD2,TRBJ2-1